Listed below are T cell receptor beta chains from one sample, sequenced in a study of blood T cells in healthy people across ages. TCRdb redid the calling of the 5' RACE reads with MiXCR, one entry per CDR3 protein. This table holds hundreds of thousands of distinct CDR3 sequences, approximately 25% found once. The sample also formed part of further work on T cells of mothers and their children.

The sequenced material came from blood. The receptors derive from a boy aged 5-17 years in good health. CDR3s include the opening cysteine and the closing phenylalanine or tryptophan. A D gene is named only where the DNA matches it firmly. Clone size appears in some rows only: once, few, many, or a class for an expanded clone.

CDR3 DNA,CDR3 protein,J gene,V gene,clone size,D gene
TGTGCCAGCAGCCAAGACTCTGGGGCCAACGTCCTGGCTTTC,CASSQDSGANVLAF,TRBJ2-6,TRBV6-2/TRBV6-3,few,.
TGTGCCAGCAGTGAATTGTGGTTAACAAACGAGCAGTACTTC,CASSELWLTNEQYF,TRBJ2-7,TRBV6-1,few,.
TGTGCCAGCAGCCCTATCGAACTAGTCAACCCTGGGGCCAACGTCCTGACTTTC,CASSPIELVNPGANVLTF,TRBJ2-6,TRBV7-8,many,.
TGTGCCAGCAGCGTAGAAGTCCTAGCGGAGGGGAGCTCCTACAATGAGCAGTTCTTC,CASSVEVLAEGSSYNEQFF,TRBJ2-1,TRBV9,.,TRBD2
TGTGCCAGCAACACACGGGGGGTAGACGAGCAGTACTTC,CASNTRGVDEQYF,TRBJ2-7,TRBV2,.,TRBD2
TGCGCCAGCAGTGAGATCAGGGGACAGGGCATTTCACCCCTCCACTTT,CASSEIRGQGISPLHF,TRBJ1-6,TRBV10-2,.,TRBD1
TGTGCCAGCAGTTACTCGACCATAGGGAACTACGAGCAGTACTTC,CASSYSTIGNYEQYF,TRBJ2-7,TRBV6-6,.,.
TGTGCCAGCAGCCCCGTCGGTGAAGTCTCCTACGAGCAGTACTTC,CASSPVGEVSYEQYF,TRBJ2-7,TRBV7-2,.,.
TGTGCCAGCAGCGAAGGGACGGCAAACAATCAGCCCCAGCATTTT,CASSEGTANNQPQHF,TRBJ1-5,TRBV9,few,.
TGTGCCAGCAGTTACCGCCGGCGACAGGGGGGAACTAATGAAAAACTGTTTTTT,CASSYRRRQGGTNEKLFF,TRBJ1-4,TRBV6-5,.,TRBD1
TGCAGCGTCGGGACAGATTACGAGCAGTACTTC,CSVGTDYEQYF,TRBJ2-7,TRBV29-1,.,TRBD1
TGTGCCAGCAAACAGGGGGGCGAACAAGAGACCCAGTACTTC,CASKQGGEQETQYF,TRBJ2-5,TRBV4-2,.,TRBD1
TGCAGTGCTAGAGATTCGGGGGGGCCCACCTACGAGCAGTACTTC,CSARDSGGPTYEQYF,TRBJ2-7,TRBV20-1,.,TRBD2
TGCAGCGTTGAGACACCCTTCCACAATGAGCAGTTCTTC,CSVETPFHNEQFF,TRBJ2-1,TRBV29-1,.,.
TGTGCCAGCAGCCAAGGGGACACCCCCTCCTACGAGCAGTACTTC,CASSQGDTPSYEQYF,TRBJ2-7,TRBV3-1,few,.
TGTGCCAGCAGTTACTCAGAAAACTCCTACAATGAGCAGTTCTTC,CASSYSENSYNEQFF,TRBJ2-1,TRBV6-5,.,.
TGTGCCAGCAGCTATGCCGGGACAGTCTCCTACGAGCAGTACTTC,CASSYAGTVSYEQYF,TRBJ2-7,TRBV3-1,few,TRBD1
TGTGCCTGGGAATCTGGGGCCAACGTCCTGACTTTC,CAWESGANVLTF,TRBJ2-6,TRBV30,few,.
TGTGCCAGCAGTTTTCGCGGGACTAGCGGGAGACGGATGGAGCAGTTCTTC,CASSFRGTSGRRMEQFF,TRBJ2-1,TRBV12-3/TRBV12-4,.,TRBD2
TGCAGCGTCGACGGGGACAGTCGTTCTAACTATGGCTACACCTTC,CSVDGDSRSNYGYTF,TRBJ1-2,TRBV29-1,few,TRBD1
TGTGCCAGCATCGGGTTCAGGGACTGGGACAATGAGCAGTTCTTC,CASIGFRDWDNEQFF,TRBJ2-1,TRBV7-8,many,.
TGTGCCAGCAGTGAGAGACTCCAAGAGACCCAGTACTTC,CASSERLQETQYF,TRBJ2-5,TRBV2,few,.
TGTGCCAGCTCACCACCGGAAGGGGTGAACACTGAAGCTTTCTTT,CASSPPEGVNTEAFF,TRBJ1-1,TRBV18,few,.
TGTGCCAGCAGTACCAACGTGGGGTATGGCTACACCTTC,CASSTNVGYGYTF,TRBJ1-2,TRBV12-3/TRBV12-4,few,.
TGTGCCACCAGTGAGAGTCTGGGCACAGATACGCAGTATTTT,CATSESLGTDTQYF,TRBJ2-3,TRBV24-1,few,.
TGTGCCAGCAGCCTTCTAGCGGGGCCCCCAGATACGCAGTATTTT,CASSLLAGPPDTQYF,TRBJ2-3,TRBV12-3/TRBV12-4,few,TRBD2
TGTGCCAGCAACTCACCGGGGGTTTATAGCACAGATACGCAGTATTTT,CASNSPGVYSTDTQYF,TRBJ2-3,TRBV28,.,.
TGTGCCAGCAGTTCCGGGACGCCATATTTC,CASSSGTPYF,TRBJ2-7,TRBV6-2/TRBV6-3,.,.
TGTGCCAGCAGTTACCTCCAGGGCATTACGAATGAGCAGTTCTTC,CASSYLQGITNEQFF,TRBJ2-1,TRBV6-5,.,.
TGTGCCAGCAGCCTTGGAGTAGCGGGAGGTTACTTCGGGACCCAGTACTTC,CASSLGVAGGYFGTQYF,TRBJ2-5,TRBV3-1,few,TRBD2
TGCAGTGCGGCCGGGACAGGGGTAGACTTCTACGAGCAGTACTTC,CSAAGTGVDFYEQYF,TRBJ2-7,TRBV20-1,few,TRBD1
TGTGCCATCGAGGGGGGTTTTAACTATGGCTACACCTTC,CAIEGGFNYGYTF,TRBJ1-2,TRBV28,once,.
TGCGCCAGCAGCTTGGCCCCATCTACGGGTCCGTACAATGAGCAGTTCTTC,CASSLAPSTGPYNEQFF,TRBJ2-1,TRBV5-1,.,.
TGTGCCACCAGTGGGGACTCCACAGATACGCAGTATTTT,CATSGDSTDTQYF,TRBJ2-3,TRBV24-1,.,.
TGTGCCAGCAGTACCCGGGACAGGGGACAAGGCTACACCTTC,CASSTRDRGQGYTF,TRBJ1-2,TRBV27,few,TRBD1
TGCAGTGCTAGAGATGACGGGGGGCCCCAGCATTTT,CSARDDGGPQHF,TRBJ1-5,TRBV20-1,.,.
TGTGCCAGCAGTTCGGGGACAGGGGCCCTATACGAGCAGTACTTC,CASSSGTGALYEQYF,TRBJ2-7,TRBV28,.,TRBD1
TGTGCCAGCAGCTTAGAAGAGACGAGGGATGGCTACACCTTC,CASSLEETRDGYTF,TRBJ1-2,TRBV13,many,.
TGTGCCAGCAGCTTAGTGGTGGCGGGGGGACCATTGGGGGAGACCCAGTACTTC,CASSLVVAGGPLGETQYF,TRBJ2-5,TRBV11-3,few,TRBD2
TGTGCCAGCAGCACCGGACTCCTCCGAGAGACCCAGTACTTC,CASSTGLLRETQYF,TRBJ2-5,TRBV3-1,few,.
TGTGCCATGAGAAGGGGGGGGACCTACAATGAGCAGTTCTTC,CAMRRGGTYNEQFF,TRBJ2-1,TRBV2,many,.
TGCGCCAGCAGCCAAGGGACTAGCGGGACCTACAATGAGCAGTTCTTC,CASSQGTSGTYNEQFF,TRBJ2-1,TRBV4-3,few,TRBD2
TGCGCCAGCAGCCAAGAGGCCCAGGGGGGTCAGCCCCAGCATTTT,CASSQEAQGGQPQHF,TRBJ1-5,TRBV4-3,.,TRBD1
TGTGCCAGCAGCGTAGGACAGGCTCCCTTCTATGGCTACACCTTC,CASSVGQAPFYGYTF,TRBJ1-2,TRBV9,.,.
TGTGCCAGCAGCCCGCTCCGCGGGGATAGAGGCTACGAGCAGTACTTC,CASSPLRGDRGYEQYF,TRBJ2-7,TRBV11-2,few,.
TGTGCTAGTGGTTTGGTAGGGGATAGGGTCCCCTATGGCTACACCTTC,CASGLVGDRVPYGYTF,TRBJ1-2,TRBV12-5,.,.
TGTGCCATCAGTGAAGCACAACCCCTCTACAATGAGCAGTTCTTC,CAISEAQPLYNEQFF,TRBJ2-1,TRBV10-3,.,.
TGTGCCAGCAGCCCAGGGGCAGCGGGGTATGAGCAGTTCTTC,CASSPGAAGYEQFF,TRBJ2-1,TRBV7-8,.,.
TGTGCCAGCAGTTATAGACAGTCCAATGAGCAGTTCTTC,CASSYRQSNEQFF,TRBJ2-1,TRBV6-5,few,.
TGCAGTGCTACTACTCGGGATTCCAAAAACATTCAGTACTTC,CSATTRDSKNIQYF,TRBJ2-4,TRBV20-1,few,.
TGTGCCAGCAATGGGAACCGCCCCAATGAGCAGTTCTTC,CASNGNRPNEQFF,TRBJ2-1,TRBV12-3/TRBV12-4,.,.
TGTGCCAGTAGTATCACCGGATTTAATGAAAAACTGTTTTTT,CASSITGFNEKLFF,TRBJ1-4,TRBV19,few,.
TGTGCCAGCAGCTTAGATAGGAGTACAGGGTACTTGAACACTGAAGCTTTCTTT,CASSLDRSTGYLNTEAFF,TRBJ1-1,TRBV11-2,.,.
TGTGCCAGCATTCTTGCGGGTTACACCGGGGAGCTGTTTTTT,CASILAGYTGELFF,TRBJ2-2,TRBV6-2/TRBV6-3,many,.
TGTGCCAGCAGCGTAGGGCAAAGTGTCGGAAAACTGTTTTTT,CASSVGQSVGKLFF,TRBJ1-4,TRBV9,.,.